This is a list of T cell receptor beta chains from one sample in a study of T cells in Graves' hyperthyroidism and ophthalmopathy. TCRdb recomputed calls from the multiplex PCR reads with MiXCR, one row per CDR3 protein. The sample lists about half a million distinct CDR3 sequences; about 20% were seen once. The sequencing sample was made of blood. These receptor sequences come from a man aged 18 to 35 with Graves' hyperthyroidism. Both conserved end residues are part of each CDR3. Fields, in order: clone size, J gene, V gene, D gene, CDR3 DNA, CDR3 protein. A D gene is named only where the DNA matches it firmly. Clone sizes are given selectively: once, few, many, or a class where the clone is expanded.

many | TRBJ2-5 | TRBV2 | TRBD2 | TGTGCCAGCAGTGAGAGGGGACTAGCGGGGAAACGAAGGGAGACCCAGTACTTC | CASSERGLAGKRRETQYF
many | TRBJ2-7 | TRBV6-5 | NA | TGTGCCAGCAGTTTCGGGGACCACGAGCAGTACTTC | CASSFGDHEQYF
NA | TRBJ1-2 | TRBV2 | NA | TGTGCCAGCATACGGGACAATAATGGCTACACCTTC | CASIRDNNGYTF
NA | TRBJ2-5 | TRBV12-3/TRBV12-4 | TRBD2 | TGTGCCAGCAGTCCTAGGACTAGCGGGGAGACCCAGTACTTC | CASSPRTSGETQYF
many | TRBJ1-6 | TRBV15 | NA | TGTGCCACCAGCAGAGTCAGGGCGGGCAATTCACCCCTCCACTTT | CATSRVRAGNSPLHF
many | TRBJ1-5 | TRBV6-5 | TRBD1 | TGTGCCAGCAGTTACACCCAAACAGGGGCTGGTCAGCCCCAGCATTTT | CASSYTQTGAGQPQHF
many | TRBJ1-1 | TRBV7-2 | NA | TGTGCCAGCAGCTTAAGTGCAGCGACCTTGGGCACTGAAGCTTTCTTT | CASSLSAATLGTEAFF
many | TRBJ2-7 | TRBV7-9 | NA | TGTGCCAGCAGCTTAGGGTCTTGGGACGAGCAGTACTTC | CASSLGSWDEQYF
many | TRBJ1-2 | TRBV19 | TRBD1 | TGTGCCAGTAGTTTGGTGGGACAGACCGTCTATGGCTACACCTTC | CASSLVGQTVYGYTF
NA | TRBJ2-7 | TRBV2 | NA | TGTGCCAGCACTCTACAACAGGGTTACGAGCAGTACTTC | CASTLQQGYEQYF
many | TRBJ1-1 | TRBV20-1 | NA | TGCAGTGCTGAAACTCGGCAGGGGATAACTGAAGCTTTCTTT | CSAETRQGITEAFF
NA | TRBJ2-7 | TRBV7-8 | TRBD1 | TGTGCCAGCAGCTTCTCGTCCCGGGACAGGGGCTCCTACGAGCAGTACTTC | CASSFSSRDRGSYEQYF
NA | TRBJ2-7 | TRBV30 | NA | TGTGCCTGGAGTGTAGCTTCCTGGGGCGAGCAGTACTTC | CAWSVASWGEQYF
many | TRBJ2-5 | TRBV7-6 | NA | TGTGCCAGCCTGGGGGTTTTGTCAGGTCGAGAGACCCAGTACTTC | CASLGVLSGRETQYF
many | TRBJ2-7 | TRBV7-9 | NA | TGTGCCAGCAGCACCTTTTCGGGCTACGAGCAGTACTTC | CASSTFSGYEQYF
many | TRBJ2-7 | TRBV11-2 | NA | TGTGCCAGCAGCTGGAGTGCGGGGGCGAACTCCTACGAGCAGTACTTC | CASSWSAGANSYEQYF
few | TRBJ1-6 | TRBV5-5 | NA | TGTGCCAGCAGCTTTTCCGGAAGAAATTCACCCCTCCACTTT | CASSFSGRNSPLHF
many | TRBJ2-2 | TRBV28 | NA | TGTGCCAGCAACGTCAGGGCTCGCTCCACCGGGGAGCTGTTTTTT | CASNVRARSTGELFF